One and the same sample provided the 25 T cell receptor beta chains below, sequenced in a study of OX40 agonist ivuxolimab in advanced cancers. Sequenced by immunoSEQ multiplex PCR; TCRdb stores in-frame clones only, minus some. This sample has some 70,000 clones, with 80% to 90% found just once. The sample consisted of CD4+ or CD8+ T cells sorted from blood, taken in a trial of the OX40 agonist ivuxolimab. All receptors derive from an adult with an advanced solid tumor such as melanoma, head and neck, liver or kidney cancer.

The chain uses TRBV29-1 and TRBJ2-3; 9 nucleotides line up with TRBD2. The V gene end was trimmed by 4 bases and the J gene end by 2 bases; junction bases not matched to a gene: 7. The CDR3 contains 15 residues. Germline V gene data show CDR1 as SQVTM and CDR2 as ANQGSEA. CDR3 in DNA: TGCAGCGTTGGAGAAGCGGGGGGACACACAGATACGCAGTATTTT. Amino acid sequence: CSVGEAGGHTDTQYF.

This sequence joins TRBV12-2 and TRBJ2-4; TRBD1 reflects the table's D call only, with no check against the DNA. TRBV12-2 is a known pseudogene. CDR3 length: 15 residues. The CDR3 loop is CASCHPRLAKNIQYF. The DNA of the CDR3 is TGTGCAAGTTGTCATCCCAGATTAGCCAAAAACATTCAGTACTTC.

CDR3 sequence: CASTPPPGRPNTEAFF. CDR3 DNA: TGTGCCAGCACCCCACCACCCGGACGGCCGAACACTGAAGCTTTCTTT. The V gene is TRBV28, the J gene TRBJ1-1; no definite D call. This CDR3 spans 16 amino acids. V gave up 7 bases and J gave up 1 base, with 19 bases separating them. Germline CDR1 MDHEN, CDR2 SYDVKM. The variable domain in full, with the rest retrieved from reference TRBV28 and TRBJ1-1, is DVKVTQSSRYLVKRTGEKVFLECVQDMDHENMFWYRQDPGLGLRLIYFSYDVKMKEKGDIPEGYSVSREKKERFSLILESASTNQTSMYLCASTPPPGRPNTEAFFGQGTRLTVV.

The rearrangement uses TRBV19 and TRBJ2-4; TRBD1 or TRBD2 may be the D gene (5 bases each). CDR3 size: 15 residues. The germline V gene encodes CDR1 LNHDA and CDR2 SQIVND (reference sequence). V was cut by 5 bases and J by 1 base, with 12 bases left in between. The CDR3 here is CASSPGEGAKNIQYF. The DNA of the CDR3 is TGTGCCAGTAGTCCCGGTGAGGGGGCCAAAAACATTCAGTACTTC.

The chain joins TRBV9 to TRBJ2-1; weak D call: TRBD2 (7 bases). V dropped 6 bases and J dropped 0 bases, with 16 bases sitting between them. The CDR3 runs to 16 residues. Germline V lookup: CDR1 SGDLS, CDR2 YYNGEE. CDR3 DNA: TGTGCCAGCACCCTGGGGAGGGGGAGCTCCTACAATGAGCAGTTCTTC. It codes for CASTLGRGSSYNEQFF.

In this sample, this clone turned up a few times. CDR3 amino acids: CASSLARSTDTQYF. The CDR3 DNA reads TGTGCCAGCAGCTTGGCCAGGAGCACAGATACGCAGTATTTT. V is TRBV5-4 and J is TRBJ2-3, with D unresolved. Germline assignment: CDR1 SGHNT and CDR2 YYREEE (reference sequence). The CDR3 covers 14 residues. V dropped 0 bases and J dropped 0 bases, with 5 bases sitting between them.

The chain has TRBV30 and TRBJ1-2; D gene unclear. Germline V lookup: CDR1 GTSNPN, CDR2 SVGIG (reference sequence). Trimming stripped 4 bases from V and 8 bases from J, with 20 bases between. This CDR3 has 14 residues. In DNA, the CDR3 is TGTGCCTGGAAAGGGCCTCCTTTAATCAGAGGCTACACCTTC. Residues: CAWKGPPLIRGYTF.

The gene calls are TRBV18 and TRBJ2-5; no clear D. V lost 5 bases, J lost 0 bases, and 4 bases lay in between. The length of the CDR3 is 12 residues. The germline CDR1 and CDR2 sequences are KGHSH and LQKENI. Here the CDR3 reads CASSGDQETQYF. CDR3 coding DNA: TGTGCCAGCTCAGGGGACCAAGAGACCCAGTACTTC.

CDR3 sequence: CASNPSGANDYGYTF. CDR3 nucleotide sequence: TGTGCCAGCAATCCCTCCGGGGCCAACGACTATGGCTACACCTTC. The genes are TRBV6-1 and TRBJ1-2; D possibly corresponds to TRBD1 (5 bases). Germline CDR1 and CDR2: MNHNS and SASEGT. The V end was cut by 7 bases, the J end by 3 bases, with 18 bases between. This CDR3 has 15 residues.

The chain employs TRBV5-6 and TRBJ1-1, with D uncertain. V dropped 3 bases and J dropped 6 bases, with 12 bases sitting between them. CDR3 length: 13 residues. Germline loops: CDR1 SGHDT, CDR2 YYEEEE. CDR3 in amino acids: CASSYTGIPEAFF. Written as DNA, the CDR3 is TGTGCCAGCAGCTATACGGGGATTCCTGAAGCTTTCTTT.

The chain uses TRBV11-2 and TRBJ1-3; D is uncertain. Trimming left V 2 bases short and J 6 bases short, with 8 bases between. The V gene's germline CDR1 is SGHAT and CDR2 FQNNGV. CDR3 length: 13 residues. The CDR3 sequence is CASSLSPENTIYF. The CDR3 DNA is TGTGCCAGCAGCTTATCCCCCGAAAACACCATATATTTT. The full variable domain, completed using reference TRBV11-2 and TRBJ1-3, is EAGVAQSPRYKIIEKRQSVAFWCNPISGHATLYWYQQILGQGPKLLIQFQNNGVVDDSQLPKDRFSAERLKGVDSTLKIQPAKLEDSAVYLCASSLSPENTIYFGEGSWLTVV.

The CDR3: CASSKAGRGDKQPQHF. The CDR3 bases are TGTGCCAGCAGCAAAGCGGGCAGGGGGGACAAACAGCCCCAGCATTTT. This chain joins TRBV21-1 and TRBJ1-5; TRBD1 reflects the table's D call only, with no check against the DNA. TRBV21-1 is assigned pseudogene status. The CDR3 has 16 residues.

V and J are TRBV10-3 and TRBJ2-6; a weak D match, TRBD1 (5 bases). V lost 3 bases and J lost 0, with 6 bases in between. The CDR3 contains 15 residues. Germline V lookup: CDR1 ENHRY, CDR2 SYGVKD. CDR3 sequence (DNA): TGTGCCATCAGTGAAAGGGGCTCTGGGGCCAACGTCCTGACTTTC. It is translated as CAISERGSGANVLTF.

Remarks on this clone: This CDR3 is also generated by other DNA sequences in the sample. CDR3 amino acids: CASSLGGYGYTF. In DNA form, the CDR3 reads TGTGCCAGCAGTTTAGGGGGCTATGGCTACACCTTC. V gene TRBV28 combines with J gene TRBJ1-2, with D possibly TRBD1 on 5 matching bases. V lost 2 bases to trimming and J lost 4 bases, with 5 bases between them. The CDR3 runs 12 residues. The germline gives CDR1 MDHEN, CDR2 SYDVKM.

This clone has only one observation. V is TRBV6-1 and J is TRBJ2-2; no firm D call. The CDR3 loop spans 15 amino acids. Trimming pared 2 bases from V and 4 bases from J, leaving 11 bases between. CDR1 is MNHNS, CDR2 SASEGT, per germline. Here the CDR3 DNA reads TGTGCCAGCAGTGAACGGGTCATCTTCACCGGGGAGCTGTTTTTT. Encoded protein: CASSERVIFTGELFF.

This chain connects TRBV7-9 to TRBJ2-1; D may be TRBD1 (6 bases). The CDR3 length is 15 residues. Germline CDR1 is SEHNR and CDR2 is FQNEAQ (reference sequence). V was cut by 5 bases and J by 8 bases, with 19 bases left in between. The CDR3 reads CASSQSGVGVDEQFF. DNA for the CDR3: TGTGCCAGCAGCCAGTCAGGGGTAGGGGTCGATGAGCAGTTCTTC.

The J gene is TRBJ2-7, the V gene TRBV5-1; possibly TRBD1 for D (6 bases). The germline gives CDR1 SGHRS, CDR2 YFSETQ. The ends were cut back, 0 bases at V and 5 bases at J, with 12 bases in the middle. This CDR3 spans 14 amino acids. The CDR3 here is CASSLDRAIHEQYF. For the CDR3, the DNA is TGCGCCAGCAGCTTGGACAGGGCTATCCACGAGCAGTACTTC.

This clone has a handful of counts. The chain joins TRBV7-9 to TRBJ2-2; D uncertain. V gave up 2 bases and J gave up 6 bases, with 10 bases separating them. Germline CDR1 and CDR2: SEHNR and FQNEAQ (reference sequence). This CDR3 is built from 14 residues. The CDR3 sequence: CASSLYRVAGELFF. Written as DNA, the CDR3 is TGTGCCAGCAGCTTATACCGAGTGGCCGGGGAGCTGTTTTTT.

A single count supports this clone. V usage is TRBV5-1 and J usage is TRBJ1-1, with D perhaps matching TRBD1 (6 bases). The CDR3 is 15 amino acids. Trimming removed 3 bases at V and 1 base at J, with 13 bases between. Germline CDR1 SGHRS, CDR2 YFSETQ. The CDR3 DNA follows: TGCGCCAGCAGCTCGGGGGGCGCCGGGAACACTGAAGCTTTCTTT. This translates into CASSSGGAGNTEAFF.

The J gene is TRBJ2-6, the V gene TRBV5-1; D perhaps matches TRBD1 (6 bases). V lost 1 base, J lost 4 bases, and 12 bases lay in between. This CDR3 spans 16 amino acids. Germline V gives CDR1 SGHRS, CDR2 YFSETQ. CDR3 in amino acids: CASSLNTGRGANVLTF. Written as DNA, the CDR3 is TGCGCCAGCAGCTTGAATACAGGGCGGGGGGCCAACGTCCTGACTTTC.

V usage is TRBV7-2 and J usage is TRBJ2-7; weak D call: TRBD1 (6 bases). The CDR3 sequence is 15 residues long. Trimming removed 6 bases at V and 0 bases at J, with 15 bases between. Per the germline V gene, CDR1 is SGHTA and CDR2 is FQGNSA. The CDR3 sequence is CASSYLAGVSYEQYF. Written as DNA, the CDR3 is TGTGCCAGCAGTTACTTGGCAGGGGTCTCCTACGAGCAGTACTTC.

In nucleotides, the CDR3 is TGTGCCAGCAGCTTATCCCTGGGACGTTGGATTGGGAATGAGCAGTTCTTC. Its translation: CASSLSLGRWIGNEQFF. The chain uses TRBV11-1 and TRBJ2-1; tentatively, D is TRBD1 or TRBD2 (5 bases each). The CDR3 runs to 17 residues. CDR1 and CDR2 (germline): SGHAT, FQDESV (reference sequence). Between the trimmed V and J ends, which lost 2 bases and 7 bases, there was a span of 21 bases.

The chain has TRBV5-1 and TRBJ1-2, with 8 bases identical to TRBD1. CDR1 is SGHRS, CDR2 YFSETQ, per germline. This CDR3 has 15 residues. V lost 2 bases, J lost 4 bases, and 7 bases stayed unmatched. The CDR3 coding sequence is TGCGCCAGCAGCTTAGGGACCGGGACAGGCTATGGCTACACCTTC. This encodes CASSLGTGTGYGYTF.

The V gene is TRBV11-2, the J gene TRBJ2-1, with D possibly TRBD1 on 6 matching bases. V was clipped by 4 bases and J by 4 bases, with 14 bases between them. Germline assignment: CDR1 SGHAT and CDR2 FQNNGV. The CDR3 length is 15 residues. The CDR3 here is CASSSRVGTYNEQFF. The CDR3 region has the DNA TGTGCCAGCAGCTCGAGGGTTGGGACATACAATGAGCAGTTCTTC.

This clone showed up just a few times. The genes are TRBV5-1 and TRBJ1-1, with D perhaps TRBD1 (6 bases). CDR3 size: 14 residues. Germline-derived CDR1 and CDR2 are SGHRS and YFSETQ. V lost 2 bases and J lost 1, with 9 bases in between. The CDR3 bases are TGCGCCAGCAGCTTACAGGGAGGGAACACTGAAGCTTTCTTT. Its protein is CASSLQGGNTEAFF. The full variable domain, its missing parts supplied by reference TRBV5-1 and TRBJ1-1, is KAGVTQTPRYLIKTRGQQVTLSCSPISGHRSVSWYQQTPGQGLQFLFEYFSETQRNKGNFPGRFSGRQFSNSRSEMNVSTLELGDSALYLCASSLQGGNTEAFFGQGTRLTVV.